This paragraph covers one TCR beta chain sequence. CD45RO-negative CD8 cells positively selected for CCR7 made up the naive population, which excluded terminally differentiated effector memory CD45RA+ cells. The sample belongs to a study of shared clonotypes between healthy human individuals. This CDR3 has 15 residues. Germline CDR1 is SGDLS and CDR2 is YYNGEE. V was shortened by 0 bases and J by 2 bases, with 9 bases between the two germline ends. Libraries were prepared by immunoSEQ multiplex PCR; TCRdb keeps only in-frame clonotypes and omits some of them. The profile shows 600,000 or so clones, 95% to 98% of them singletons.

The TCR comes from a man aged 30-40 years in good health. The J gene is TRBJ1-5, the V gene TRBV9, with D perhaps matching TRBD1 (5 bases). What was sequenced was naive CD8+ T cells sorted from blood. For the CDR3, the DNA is TGTGCCAGCAGCGTAGGGTTGGGGGGCAATCAGCCCCAGCATTTT. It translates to CASSVGLGGNQPQHF.